This T cell receptor beta chain was found in a study of T cells after posttransplantation cyclophosphamide. Findings and caveats of the study: Later post-transplant blood repertoires were often dominated by donor CD8+ memory clones.

The repertoire was sequenced with immunoSEQ multiplex PCR; TCRdb's copy has only in-frame clones and lacks some. The sample was found to contain approximately 40,000 clones, and every one recurs. Peripheral blood was collected from the related graft donor on the marrow donation day. This clone was seen at least ten times. Its antigen is currently unknown. The clonotype was recovered from a man aged 40-55 years in good health, CMV-negative, and a related stem cell transplant donor. Material: PBMCs.

In DNA form, the CDR3 reads TGTGCCAGCAGTAGCCAGGGGAATCTCCTCCACTTT. This translates into CASSSQGNLLHF. V usage is TRBV6-6 and J usage is TRBJ1-6; D is possibly TRBD1 (6 bases). The CDR3 loop spans 12 amino acids. V shed 5 bases and J shed 15 bases, with 14 bases lying between them. Germline CDR1 is MNHNY and CDR2 is SVGAGI (reference sequence).